This TCR beta chain was sequenced in a study of T cells in Graves' hyperthyroidism and ophthalmopathy. Study findings and constraints: The blood repertoire included most of the expanded thyroid clonotypes above 0.001. By a 13 V-J model, ophthalmopathy was set apart from stable hyperthyroidism.

At least ten counts were recorded for this clonotype. Its antigen is not known. Graves' hyperthyroidism was deemed stable given no ophthalmopathy progression within 18 months. Using RNA transcripts as the source, TCR beta CDR3 regions were amplified. With the HTBI primer set, the TCR CDR3 went through a first round of RT-PCR. TCRdb itself ran the multiplex PCR reads through MiXCR, one entry per CDR3 protein. The data hold 540,000 or so distinct CDR3 sequences, with approximately 15% observed a single time. Germline V gene sequence: CDR1 SGHVS, CDR2 FQNEAQ. Germline trimming cut 1 base from V and 2 bases from J; bases unmatched to any gene: 7. CDR3 length: 17 amino acids.

The sequence was collected from a woman younger than 45 with Graves' hyperthyroidism. Sequencing was done on a sample of blood. V gene TRBV7-8 combines with J gene TRBJ2-7; TRBD2 matches at 11 bases. CDR3 protein: CASSLVTSGTRAYEQYF. CDR3 nucleotides: TGTGCCAGCAGCTTAGTGACTAGCGGGACGCGGGCCTACGAGCAGTACTTC.